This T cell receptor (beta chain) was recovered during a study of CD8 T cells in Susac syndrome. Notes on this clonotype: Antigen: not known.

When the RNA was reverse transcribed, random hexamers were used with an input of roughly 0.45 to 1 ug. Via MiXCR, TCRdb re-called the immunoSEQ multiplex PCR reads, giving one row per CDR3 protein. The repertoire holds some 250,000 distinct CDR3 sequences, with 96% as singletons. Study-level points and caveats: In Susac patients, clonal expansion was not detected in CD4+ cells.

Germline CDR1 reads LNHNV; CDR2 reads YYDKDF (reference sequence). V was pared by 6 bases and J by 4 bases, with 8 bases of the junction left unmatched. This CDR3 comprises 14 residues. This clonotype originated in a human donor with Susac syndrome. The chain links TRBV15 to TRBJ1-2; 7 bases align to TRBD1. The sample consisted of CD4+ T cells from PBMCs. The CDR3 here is CATSPRDRTYGYTF. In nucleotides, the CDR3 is TGTGCCACCAGTCCGAGGGACAGAACCTATGGCTACACCTTC. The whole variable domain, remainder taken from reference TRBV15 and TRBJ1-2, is DAMVIQNPRYQVTQFGKPVTLSCSQTLNHNVMYWYQQKSSQAPKLLFHYYDKDFNNEADTPDNFQSRRPNTSFCFLDIRSPGLGDTAMYLCATSPRDRTYGYTFGSGTRLTVV.